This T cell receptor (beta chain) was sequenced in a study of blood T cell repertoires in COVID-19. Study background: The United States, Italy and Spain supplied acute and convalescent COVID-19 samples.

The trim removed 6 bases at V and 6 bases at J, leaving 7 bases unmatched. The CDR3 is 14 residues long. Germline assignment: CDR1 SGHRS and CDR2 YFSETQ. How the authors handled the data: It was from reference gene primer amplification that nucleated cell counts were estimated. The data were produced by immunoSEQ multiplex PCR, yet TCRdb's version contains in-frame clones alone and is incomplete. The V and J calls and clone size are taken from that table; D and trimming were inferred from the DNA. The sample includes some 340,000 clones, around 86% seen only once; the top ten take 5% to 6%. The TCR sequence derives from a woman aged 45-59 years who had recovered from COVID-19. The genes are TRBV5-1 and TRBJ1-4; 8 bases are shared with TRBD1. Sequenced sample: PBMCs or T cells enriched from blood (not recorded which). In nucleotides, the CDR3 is TGCGCCAGCACCCGGACAGGGTTAGATGAAAAACTGTTTTTT. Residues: CASTRTGLDEKLFF.